This T cell receptor (beta chain) emerged from a study of blood T cell repertoires in COVID-19. Whole-study context: Donors in the United States, Italy and Spain gave samples during acute or convalescent COVID-19.

Germline values: CDR1 SGHRS, CDR2 YFSETQ. V trimming: 6 bases; J trimming: 1 base; junction bases outside the gene matches: 9. The CDR3 runs 15 residues. This table comes from immunoSEQ multiplex PCR, and its TCRdb copy is limited to in-frame clones, with some not included. This sample has 100,000 to 120,000 clones; about 72% occur once, and the top ten carry about 7.1%. The TCR comes from a woman aged 55-70 years with acute or convalescent COVID-19. Specimen: peripheral blood. The chain is built from TRBV5-1 and TRBJ2-5, with TRBD1 matching 7 bases. CDR3 amino acids: CASKRQGTFQETQYF. In DNA form, the CDR3 reads TGCGCCAGCAAGAGACAGGGCACGTTCCAAGAGACCCAGTACTTC.